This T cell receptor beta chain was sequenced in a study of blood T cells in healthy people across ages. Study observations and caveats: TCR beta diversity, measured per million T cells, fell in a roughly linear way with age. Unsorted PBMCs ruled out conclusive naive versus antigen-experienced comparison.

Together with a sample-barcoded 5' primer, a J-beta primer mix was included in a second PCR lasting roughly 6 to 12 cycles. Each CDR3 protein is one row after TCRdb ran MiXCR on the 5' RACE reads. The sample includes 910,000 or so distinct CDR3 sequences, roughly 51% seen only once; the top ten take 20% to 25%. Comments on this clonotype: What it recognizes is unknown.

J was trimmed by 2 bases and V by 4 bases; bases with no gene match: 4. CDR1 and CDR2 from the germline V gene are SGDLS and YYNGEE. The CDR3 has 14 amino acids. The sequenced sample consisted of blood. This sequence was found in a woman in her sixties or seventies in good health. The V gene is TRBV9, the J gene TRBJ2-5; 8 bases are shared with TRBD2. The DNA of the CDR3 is TGTGCCAGCAGCCCCAAGCGGGGGCAAGAGACCCAGTACTTC. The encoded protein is CASSPKRGQETQYF.